These 12 T cell receptor beta chains were all obtained from the same sample, sequenced in a study of blood T cell repertoires in COVID-19. Here immunoSEQ multiplex PCR was the method, and the copy in TCRdb shows in-frame clones only, minus some. The sample holds about 59,000 clones, 80% to 95% seen once. The sequenced sample consisted of peripheral blood. The receptors were gathered from a man at least 80 years old with acute or convalescent COVID-19.

This clone was picked up one time. The CDR3 spells CASSYSGGAKTQYF. CDR3 DNA: TGTGCCAGCAGTTATAGCGGGGGGGCCAAGACCCAGTACTTC. The chain joins TRBV2 to TRBJ2-5; 11 nucleotides line up with TRBD2. This CDR3 comprises 14 residues. CDR1 and CDR2 from the germline V gene are SNHLY and FYNNEI. The J segment lost 6 bases and the V segment lost 5 bases, leaving 5 bases of the junction unmatched.

This clone was counted a single time. The CDR3 spells CASSLAGARVNEQYF. DNA of the CDR3: TGCGCCAGCAGCTTGGCCGGAGCGAGGGTCAACGAGCAGTACTTC. This chain joins TRBV5-1 and TRBJ2-7; D possibly corresponds to TRBD2 (5 bases). The CDR3 length is 15 residues. Per germline, CDR1 SGHRS and CDR2 YFSETQ. V lost 0 bases and J lost 5, with 15 bases in between.

The rearrangement joins TRBV11-2 to TRBJ2-7, with 7 bases matching TRBD2. The germline V gene has CDR1 SGHAT and CDR2 FQNNGV. CDR3 length equals 12 residues. The V segment lost 6 bases and the J segment 4 bases; nucleotides outside the gene matches: 3. CDR3 protein: CASRASGYEQYF. CDR3 coding DNA: TGTGCCAGCAGGGCTAGCGGTTACGAGCAGTACTTC. The full variable domain, in which reference TRBV11-2 and TRBJ2-7 provide the parts outside the CDR3, is EAGVAQSPRYKIIEKRQSVAFWCNPISGHATLYWYQQILGQGPKLLIQFQNNGVVDDSQLPKDRFSAERLKGVDSTLKIQPAKLEDSAVYLCASRASGYEQYFGPGTRLTVT.

The V call is TRBV18, the J call TRBJ2-1; possibly TRBD2 for D (7 bases). Per germline, CDR1 KGHSH and CDR2 LQKENI. Trimming stripped 5 bases from V and 16 bases from J, with 21 bases between. CDR3 length: 13 amino acids. The CDR3 DNA reads TGTGCCAGCTCAGAGCTGGCGGGGGCTACTGGATTCTTC. It specifies CASSELAGATGFF.

The chain has TRBV19 and TRBJ1-5; 8 nucleotides line up with TRBD1. V dropped 7 bases and J dropped 6; count of bases not matched to a gene: 11. Germline V lookup: CDR1 LNHDA, CDR2 SQIVND (reference sequence). The CDR3 has 15 residues. Here the CDR3 reads CASTFGQGGIQPQHF. Here the CDR3 DNA reads TGTGCCAGTACCTTTGGACAGGGAGGGATTCAGCCCCAGCATTTT. Based on the CDR3 plus reference TRBV19 and TRBJ1-5, the full variable domain is DGGITQSPKYLFRKEGQNVTLSCEQNLNHDAMYWYRQDPGQGLRLIYYSQIVNDFQKGDIAEGYSVSREKKESFPLTVTSAQKNPTAFYLCASTFGQGGIQPQHFGDGTRLSIL.

The chain joins TRBV14 to TRBJ1-4; 7 positions agree with TRBD1. CDR1 is SGHDN and CDR2 is FVKESK in the germline V gene. The CDR3 consists of 17 residues. The V and J ends lost 4 bases and 3 bases, in that order; junction bases with no gene match: 11. CDR3 in DNA: TGTGCCAGCAGCCGTTTCCCCGGGACAGTCGCTAATGAAAAACTGTTTTTT. This translates into CASSRFPGTVANEKLFF.

The rearrangement joins TRBV20-1 to TRBJ1-2, with D perhaps matching TRBD1 (6 bases). The germline gives CDR1 DFQATT, CDR2 SNEGSKA (reference sequence). The germline V and J ends were trimmed by 6 bases and 7 bases, with 12 bases remaining between them. The CDR3 is made up of 11 amino acids. CDR3: CSAIQGVGYTF. CDR3 in DNA: TGCAGTGCGATACAGGGTGTTGGCTACACCTTC.

This chain connects TRBV3-1 (or the pseudogene TRBV3-2) to TRBJ1-1; TRBD1 is a possible D gene (6 bases). The V gene's germline CDR1 is LGHDT and CDR2 YNNKEL (reference sequence). V shed 5 bases and J shed 0 bases, with 10 bases lying between them. CDR3 length: 14 amino acids. CDR3 bases: TGTGCCAGCAGCGGTACAGGGATGAACACTGAAGCTTTCTTT. This translates into CASSGTGMNTEAFF.

This clone was counted once. This sequence joins TRBV6-6 and TRBJ2-1; 11 bases map to TRBD2. The germline gives CDR1 MNHNY, CDR2 SVGAGI (reference sequence). CDR3 length: 15 residues. With V trimmed by 7 bases and J by 6 bases, 8 bases remained unmatched. CDR3 DNA sequence: TGTGCCAGCATTCCCCTGACTAGCGGGACCAATGAGCAGTTCTTC. Its protein product is CASIPLTSGTNEQFF.

The CDR3 here is CASSLEGGSSYEQYF. The CDR3, as DNA: TGTGCCAGCAGCTTAGAGGGGGGGAGCTCCTACGAGCAGTACTTC. The V and J genes are TRBV7-2 and TRBJ2-7, with D perhaps TRBD2 (7 bases). The germline V and J ends were trimmed by 1 base and 0 bases, with 10 bases remaining between them. The germline V gene encodes CDR1 SGHTA and CDR2 FQGNSA. The CDR3 loop spans 15 amino acids.

The rearrangement links TRBV10-2 to TRBJ1-2, with 12 bases lining up with TRBD1. The CDR3 consists of 16 residues. CDR1 and CDR2 from the germline V gene are WSHSY and SAAADI. Unmatched junction bases numbered 11, after V lost 6 bases and J lost 6 bases. CDR3 bases: TGCGCCAGCAGGGGGGGACAGGGGGCGCCAGAGGATGGCTACACCTTC. Protein sequence: CASRGGQGAPEDGYTF.

The chain carries TRBV24-1 and TRBJ2-1; TRBD2 matches 10 bases. The V gene end was trimmed by 3 bases and the J gene end by 4 bases; junction bases not matched to a gene: 5. This CDR3 spans 16 amino acids. CDR1 is KGHDR and CDR2 is SFDVKD in the germline V gene. CDR3 sequence: CATSDPSGGDYNEQFF. CDR3 in DNA: TGTGCCACCAGTGATCCTAGCGGGGGAGATTACAATGAGCAGTTCTTC.